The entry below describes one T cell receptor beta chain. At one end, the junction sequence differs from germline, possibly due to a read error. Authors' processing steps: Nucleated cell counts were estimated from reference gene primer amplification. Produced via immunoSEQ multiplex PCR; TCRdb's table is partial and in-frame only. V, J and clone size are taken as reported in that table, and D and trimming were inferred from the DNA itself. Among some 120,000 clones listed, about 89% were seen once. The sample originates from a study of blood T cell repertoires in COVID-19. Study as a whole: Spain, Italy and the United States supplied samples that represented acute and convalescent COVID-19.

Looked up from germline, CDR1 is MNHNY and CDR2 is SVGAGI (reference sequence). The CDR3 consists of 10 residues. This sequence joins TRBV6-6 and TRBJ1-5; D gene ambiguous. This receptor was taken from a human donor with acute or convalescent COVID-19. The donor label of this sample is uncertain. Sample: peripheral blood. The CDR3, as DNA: TGTGCCAGCCAAGGTCAGGCCCAGCATTTT. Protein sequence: CASQGQAQHF.